A selection of T cell receptor beta chains follows, all from one sample in a study of CD8+CD57+ T cells in acquired aplastic anemia. In TCRdb, the reads were re-called with MiXCR into one record per CDR3 protein. The sample holds some 170,000 distinct CDR3 sequences, around 48% seen once. Sequenced sample: sorted CD4+, CD8+, or CD8+CD57+ T cells (not recorded which) from PBMCs. Receptor source: a human donor with aplastic anemia. Both conserved end residues are part of each CDR3. A D gene is named only where the DNA matches it firmly. Clone size is not always given. Where it is, it says once, few, many or a class for expanded clones.

clone_size d_call j_call v_call cdr3_aa cdr3_nt
. TRBD2 TRBJ2-7 TRBV10-2 CASASGAYEQYF TGCGCCAGCGCTAGCGGGGCCTACGAGCAGTACTTC
few . TRBJ1-6 TRBV7-9 CASSSQAHSPLHF TGTGCCAGCAGCTCGCAAGCTCATTCACCCCTCCACTTT
. . TRBJ2-7 TRBV7-3 CASSQGIGYEQYF TGTGCCAGCAGCCAAGGCATAGGGTACGAGCAGTACTTC
many . TRBJ2-7 TRBV10-3 CAIRTADEQYF TGTGCCATCAGGACGGCGGACGAGCAGTACTTC
many . TRBJ2-7 TRBV4-1 CASSQDMTTGYEQYF TGCGCCAGCAGCCAAGATATGACGACCGGGTACGAGCAGTACTTC
medium-sized . TRBJ2-1 TRBV2 CASSARNEQFF TGTGCCAGCAGTGCCCGGAATGAGCAGTTCTTC
. . TRBJ1-6 TRBV19 CASSVYSPSGNSPLHF TGTGCCAGTAGTGTCTACAGTCCTAGTGGAAATTCACCCCTCCACTTT
. . TRBJ1-5 TRBV20-1 CSARDGVSQPQHF TGCAGTGCTAGAGATGGGGTGAGTCAGCCCCAGCATTTT
few . TRBJ2-5 TRBV15 CATSGRGGGETQYF TGTGCCACCAGCGGAAGGGGAGGTGGAGAGACCCAGTACTTC
many . TRBJ1-5 TRBV6-2/TRBV6-3 CASSWGTNQPQHF TGTGCCAGCAGTTGGGGGACTAATCAGCCCCAGCATTTT
many . TRBJ1-1 TRBV5-6 CASSLVGHLNTEAFF TGTGCCAGCAGCTTGGTAGGGCATTTGAACACTGAAGCTTTCTTT
once . TRBJ1-1 TRBV10-3 CAIREAQNTEAFF TGTGCCATCAGGGAGGCACAGAACACTGAAGCTTTCTTT
. . TRBJ2-4 TRBV11-2 CASSQSGGTQNIQYF TGTGCCAGCAGCCAGTCGGGGGGCACCCAAAACATTCAGTACTTC
few . TRBJ2-7 TRBV2 CASSAAYEQYF TGTGCCAGCAGTGCAGCCTACGAGCAGTACTTC
many TRBD1 TRBJ1-2 TRBV7-3 CASSDRQGAGNYGYTF TGTGCCAGCAGCGACCGACAGGGGGCCGGTAACTATGGCTACACCTTC
few TRBD1 TRBJ2-3 TRBV11-2 CASSLEGQGAAYGTDTQYF TGTGCCAGCAGCTTAGAAGGGCAGGGGGCGGCCTATGGTACAGATACGCAGTATTTT
. TRBD1 TRBJ2-3 TRBV24-1 CATSDLGTGGWTDTQYF TGTGCCACCAGTGATCTTGGGACAGGGGGCTGGACAGATACGCAGTATTTT
few . TRBJ2-5 TRBV20-1 CSARRETQYF TGCAGTGCTAGGCGGGAGACCCAGTACTTC
many . TRBJ2-5 TRBV20-1 CSANVGGLDETQYF TGCAGTGCTAACGTTGGGGGGCTGGATGAGACCCAGTACTTC
. . TRBJ1-2 TRBV20-1 CSARSGGGGYGYTF TGCAGTGCTAGATCGGGGGGCGGAGGCTATGGCTACACCTTC
. . TRBJ1-1 TRBV7-8 CASSLEGSTEASF TGTGCCAGCAGCTTGGAGGGGAGCACTGAAGCTTCCTTT
few TRBD2 TRBJ2-2 TRBV7-8 CASSLWASGRNTGELFF TGTGCCAGCAGCTTATGGGCTAGCGGGAGGAACACCGGGGAGCTGTTTTTT
many TRBD2 TRBJ2-3 TRBV5-1 CASYPGSGGSETQYF TGCGCCAGCTATCCGGGGAGCGGGGGGTCGGAAACGCAGTATTTT
. . TRBJ2-1 TRBV2 CASSSPSTREQFF TGTGCCAGCAGTTCCCCATCTACTAGGGAGCAGTTCTTC
. TRBD2 TRBJ2-3 TRBV15 CATSGLAGGNTDTQYF TGTGCCACCAGCGGTTTAGCGGGGGGAAACACAGATACGCAGTATTTT
many . TRBJ2-7 TRBV6-1 CASRTDGVSEQYF TGTGCCAGCAGGACCGACGGAGTATCTGAGCAGTACTTC
many . TRBJ1-6 TRBV25-1 CASSEWQVLGSPLHF TGTGCCAGCAGTGAATGGCAGGTACTAGGTTCACCCCTCCACTTT
. TRBD1 TRBJ1-2 TRBV7-6 CASSPGTATNYGYTF TGCGCCAGCAGCCCTGGGACAGCGACTAACTATGGCTACACCTTC
. TRBD2 TRBJ2-5 TRBV20-1 CSARRLAGAQETQCF TGCAGTGCTAGACGACTAGCGGGAGCACAAGAGACCCAGTGCTTC
. TRBD1 TRBJ2-7 TRBV2 CASSLTGDAYEQYF TGTGCCAGCAGTTTGACAGGGGACGCCTACGAGCAGTACTTC
many . TRBJ2-7 TRBV2 CASTAYPYEQYF TGTGCCAGCACGGCTTACCCCTACGAGCAGTACTTC
. TRBD1 TRBJ2-1 TRBV9 CASSEGTGGFDEQFF TGTGCCAGCAGCGAGGGGACAGGGGGCTTCGATGAGCAGTTCTTC
many . TRBJ1-1 TRBV7-3 CASSPLGGLMNTEAFF TGTGCCAGCAGCCCCCTCGGGGGGCTCATGAACACTGAAGCTTTCTTT
once TRBD1 TRBJ1-1 TRBV2 CASRTGPTTEAFF TGTGCCAGCAGGACAGGGCCGACTACTGAAGCTTTCTTT
few TRBD1 TRBJ2-1 TRBV25-1 CATGTGGLNEQFF TGTGCCACCGGGACAGGGGGTCTCAATGAGCAGTTCTTC
. . TRBJ2-7 TRBV7-2 CASSANEQYF TGTGCCAGCAGCGCGAATGAGCAGTACTTC
. . TRBJ1-1 TRBV19 CASKVNTEAFF TGTGCCAGTAAGGTGAACACTGAAGCTTTCTTT
. . TRBJ1-1 TRBV29-1 CSRASVHTEAFF TGCAGCAGAGCGAGCGTGCATACTGAAGCTTTCTTT
many . TRBJ1-2 TRBV12-3/TRBV12-4 CASSFGLGNYGYTF TGTGCCAGCAGTTTCGGTCTAGGCAACTATGGCTACACCTTC
. . TRBJ2-1 TRBV15 CATSRPIKWSEQFF TGTGCCACCAGCAGACCGATTAAGTGGAGTGAGCAGTTCTTC
. . TRBJ1-2 TRBV20-1 CSATLYLSWANYGYTF TGCAGTGCCACGCTGTATCTCAGCTGGGCTAACTATGGCTACACCTTC
many . TRBJ1-4 TRBV5-1 CASSFSLAETNEKLFF TGCGCCAGCAGCTTTAGTCTCGCGGAAACTAATGAAAAACTGTTTTTT
. TRBD1 TRBJ2-7 TRBV25-1 CASSRGTGQEQYF TGTGCCAGCAGCCGCGGGACAGGGCAAGAGCAGTACTTC
many . TRBJ1-1 TRBV4-3 CASSQVRGTNTEAFF TGCGCCAGCAGCCAAGTACGAGGAACGAACACTGAAGCTTTCTTT
few . TRBJ2-1 TRBV3-1 CASIGTYEVPIPYNEQFF TGTGCCAGCATCGGTACCTATGAGGTCCCAATACCTTACAATGAGCAGTTCTTC
. . TRBJ2-2 TRBV29-1 CSFRQINTGELFF TGCAGTTTTAGGCAGATTAACACCGGGGAGCTGTTTTTT
many TRBD2 TRBJ2-1 TRBV10-3 CAIKVAGYNEQFF TGTGCCATCAAGGTAGCGGGGTACAATGAGCAGTTCTTC
. . TRBJ2-7 TRBV7-3 CASSLDPVAEQYF TGTGCCAGCAGCTTAGATCCGGTGGCGGAGCAGTACTTC
. . TRBJ2-1 TRBV3-1 CASSLTHGNNEQFF TGTGCCAGCAGCCTAACTCACGGAAACAATGAGCAGTTCTTC
many . TRBJ1-2 TRBV7-2 CASSLTTQGYGYTF TGTGCCAGCAGCTTAACAACACAGGGCTATGGCTACACCTTC
. TRBD2 TRBJ2-5 TRBV11-2 CAGSLLPLLAGGLRETQYF TGTGCCGGCAGCTTACTCCCTTTACTAGCGGGGGGGCTCCGGGAGACCCAGTACTTC
few . TRBJ2-1 TRBV6-1 CASRQDPVLPNEQFF TGTGCCAGCAGACAGGATCCTGTCCTTCCTAATGAGCAGTTCTTC
few . TRBJ1-3 TRBV12-3/TRBV12-4 CASITGQSSGNTIYF TGTGCCAGCATCACTGGACAGTCCTCTGGAAACACCATATATTTT